One sample yielded the 2 T cell receptor beta chains listed below, sequenced in a study of regulatory T cells in long-lasting Graves disease. Researchers made TCR beta libraries by using iRepertoire HTBI primers and running Arm-PCR on CDR3 regions. TCRdb processed the multiplex PCR reads anew with MiXCR; each CDR3 protein has one entry. This sample has roughly 450,000 distinct CDR3 sequences; about 25% occur once, and the top ten carry about a quarter. As to time point: persistent/refractory GD, antithyroid drugs over 5 years with positive TRAb. PBMC-derived RNA was used for the TCR library. The sequencing used peripheral blood mononuclear cells (PBMCs), collected when the disease was refractory, from a patient treated with antithyroid drugs. These receptors all come from a female donor with Graves disease.

CDR3 region: CASNPPGDVDTQYF. CDR3 nucleotides: TGTGCCAGCAACCCACCGGGAGACGTGGATACGCAGTATTTT. The chain has TRBV25-1 and TRBJ2-3; tentatively, D is TRBD2 (6 bases). There are 14 residues in the CDR3. Per the germline V gene, CDR1 is MGHDK and CDR2 is SYGVNS. With 7 bases removed from V and 6 bases from J, the gap between germline ends came to 17 bases.

This clonotype was counted at least ten times. This chain links TRBV2 with TRBJ1-6; TRBD1 matches at 12 bases. V was pared by 6 bases and J by 10 bases, with 10 bases of the junction left unmatched. Germline V gene data show CDR1 as SNHLY and CDR2 as FYNNEI. The CDR3 covers 16 residues. DNA for the CDR3: TGTGCCAGCAGGGGGACAGGGGGCGCCGGCAGATCACCCCTCCACTTT. As protein: CASRGTGGAGRSPLHF. The full variable domain, rest sourced from reference TRBV2 and TRBJ1-6, is EPEVTQTPSHQVTQMGQEVILRCVPISNHLYFYWYRQILGQKVEFLVSFYNNEISEKSEIFDDQFSVERPDGSNFTLKIRSTKLEDSAMYFCASRGTGGAGRSPLHFGNGTRLTVT.